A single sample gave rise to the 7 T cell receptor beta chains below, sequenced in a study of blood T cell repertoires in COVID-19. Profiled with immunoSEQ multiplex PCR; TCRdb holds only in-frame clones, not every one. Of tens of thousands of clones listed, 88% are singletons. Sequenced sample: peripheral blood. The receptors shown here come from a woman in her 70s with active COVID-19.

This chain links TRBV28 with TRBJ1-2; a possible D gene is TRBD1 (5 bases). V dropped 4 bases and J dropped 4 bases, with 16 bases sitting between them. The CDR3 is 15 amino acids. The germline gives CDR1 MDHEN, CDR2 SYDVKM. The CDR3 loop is CASSSTGSPGYGYTF. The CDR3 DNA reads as TGTGCCAGCAGTTCAACAGGTTCCCCAGGCTATGGCTACACCTTC.

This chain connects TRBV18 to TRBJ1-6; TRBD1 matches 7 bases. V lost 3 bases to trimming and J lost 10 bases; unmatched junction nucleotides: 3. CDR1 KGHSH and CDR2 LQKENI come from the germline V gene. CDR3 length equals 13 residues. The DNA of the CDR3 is TGTGCCAGCTCACCGACAGGGCGGTCACCCCTCCACTTT. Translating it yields CASSPTGRSPLHF.

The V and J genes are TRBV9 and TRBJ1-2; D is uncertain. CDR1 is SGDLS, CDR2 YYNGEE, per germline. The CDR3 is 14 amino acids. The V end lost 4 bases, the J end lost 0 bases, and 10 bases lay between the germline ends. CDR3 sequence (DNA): TGTGCCAGCAGCCCACTTTCTGCTAACTATGGCTACACCTTC. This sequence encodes CASSPLSANYGYTF.

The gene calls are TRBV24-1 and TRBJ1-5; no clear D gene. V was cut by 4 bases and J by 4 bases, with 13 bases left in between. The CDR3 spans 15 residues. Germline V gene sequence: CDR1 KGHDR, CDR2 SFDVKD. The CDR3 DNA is TGTGCCACCAGTGACGCTGACATGCCAAATCAGCCCCAGCATTTT. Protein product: CATSDADMPNQPQHF.

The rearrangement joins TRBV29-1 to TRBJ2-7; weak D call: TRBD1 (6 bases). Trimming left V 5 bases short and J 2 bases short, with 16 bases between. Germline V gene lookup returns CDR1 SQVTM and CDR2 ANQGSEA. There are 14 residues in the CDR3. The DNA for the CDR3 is TGCAGCGTTTACCTTAAGGACAGCACCTACGAGCAGTACTTC. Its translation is CSVYLKDSTYEQYF.

CDR3 DNA sequence: TGTGCCAGCAGTCGGACTAGTTGGGGCGAGCAGTACTTC. It yields the protein CASSRTSWGEQYF. The chain recombines TRBV6-5 with TRBJ2-7, with 7 positions matching TRBD2. V trimming: 5 bases; J trimming: 6 bases; junction bases outside the gene matches: 7. The CDR3 sequence is 13 residues long. CDR1 and CDR2 (germline): MNHEY, SVGAGI.

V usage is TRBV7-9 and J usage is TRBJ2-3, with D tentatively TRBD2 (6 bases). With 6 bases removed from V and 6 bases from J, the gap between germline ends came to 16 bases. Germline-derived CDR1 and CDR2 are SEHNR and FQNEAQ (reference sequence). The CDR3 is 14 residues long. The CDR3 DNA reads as TGTGCCAGCAGTCTCTCCGGGGGTGGGGATACGCAGTATTTT. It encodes CASSLSGGGDTQYF.